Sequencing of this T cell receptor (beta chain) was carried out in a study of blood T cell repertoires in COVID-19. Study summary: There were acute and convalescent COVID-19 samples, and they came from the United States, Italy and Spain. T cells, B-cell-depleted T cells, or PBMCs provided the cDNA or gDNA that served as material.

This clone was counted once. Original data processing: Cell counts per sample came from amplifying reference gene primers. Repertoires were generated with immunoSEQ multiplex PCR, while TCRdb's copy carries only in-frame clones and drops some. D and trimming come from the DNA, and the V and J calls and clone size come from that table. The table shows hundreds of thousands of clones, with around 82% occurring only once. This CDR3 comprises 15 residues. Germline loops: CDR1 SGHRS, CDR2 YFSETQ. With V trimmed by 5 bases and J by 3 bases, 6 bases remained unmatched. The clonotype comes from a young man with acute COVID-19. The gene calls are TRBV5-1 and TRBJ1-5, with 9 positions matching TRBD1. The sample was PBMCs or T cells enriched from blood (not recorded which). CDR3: CASSWGQGNNQPQHF. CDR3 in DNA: TGCGCCAGCAGTTGGGGACAGGGTAACAATCAGCCCCAGCATTTT.